The next 25 T cell receptor beta chains were all read from a single sample in a study of cytomegalovirus exposure and HLA in healthy donors. This PCR relied on a set of 60 Vbeta primers and 13 Jbeta primers. The method was immunoSEQ multiplex PCR; TCRdb's version includes in-frame clones alone and lacks a portion of them. Of some 180,000 clones in the sample, around 77% are singletons; the top ten hold approximately 2.1%. Sequenced material: PBMCs. These receptors came from a young man in good health and CMV-seronegative.

CDR3 sequence: CASSSDRGLYEQYF. CDR3 sequence (DNA): TGTGCCAGCAGCTCGGACAGGGGGCTCTACGAGCAGTACTTC. The chain employs TRBV7-3 and TRBJ2-7; 11 bases match TRBD1. The CDR3 is 14 residues long. The germline CDR1 and CDR2 sequences are SGHTA and FQGTGA. V trimming: 4 bases; J trimming: 3 bases; junction bases outside the gene matches: 2.

The rearrangement links TRBV19 to TRBJ2-5; 11 bases line up with TRBD2. This CDR3 spans 16 amino acids. The V and J ends lost 1 base and 3 bases, in that order; junction bases with no gene match: 4. In germline, CDR1 is LNHDA, CDR2 SQIVND (reference sequence). In nucleotides, the CDR3 is TGTGCCAGTAGTATAGGAGGGGGACTAGCGGAAGAGACCCAGTACTTC. It translates to CASSIGGGLAEETQYF. Based on the CDR3 plus reference TRBV19 and TRBJ2-5, the full variable domain is DGGITQSPKYLFRKEGQNVTLSCEQNLNHDAMYWYRQDPGQGLRLIYYSQIVNDFQKGDIAEGYSVSREKKESFPLTVTSAQKNPTAFYLCASSIGGGLAEETQYFGPGTRLLVL.

The gene calls are TRBV28 and TRBJ1-2; D is uncertain. This CDR3 has 12 amino acids. Trimming took off 7 bases at V and 7 bases at J, with 13 bases between the two ends. Germline V lookup: CDR1 MDHEN, CDR2 SYDVKM. The CDR3 reads CASTSLTGGYTF. The CDR3 region has the DNA TGTGCCAGCACCAGTTTGACGGGTGGCTACACCTTC.

The chain links TRBV29-1 to TRBJ2-7; 8 positions match TRBD1. V lost 4 bases and J lost 5; bases outside the gene matches: 7. From germline, CDR1 is SQVTM and CDR2 ANQGSEA. The CDR3 has 13 residues. The chain's CDR3 is CSVVNRGFNEQYF. CDR3 nucleotide sequence: TGCAGCGTTGTAAACAGGGGGTTCAACGAGCAGTACTTC.

The chain recombines TRBV5-6 with TRBJ2-1, with 8 bases aligning to TRBD2. Germline V CDR1 and CDR2: SGHDT, YYEEEE. CDR3 size: 16 residues. The junction had 7 bases not matched to a gene; V was cut back by 0 bases and J by 5 bases. The CDR3 DNA reads TGTGCCAGCAGCTTGGGGGGACTAGGGGGGGACAATGAGCAGTTCTTC. Translating it yields CASSLGGLGGDNEQFF.

The chain joins TRBV9 to TRBJ2-2; TRBD1 aligns across 9 bases. This CDR3 has 18 residues. Germline lookup yields CDR1 SGDLS and CDR2 YYNGEE. The V gene end was trimmed by 2 bases and the J gene end by 4 bases; junction bases not matched to a gene: 12. Written as DNA, the CDR3 is TGTGCCAGCAGCGTTCCTAGGACAGGGGAGTGGGGCACCGGGGAGCTGTTTTTT. This codes for CASSVPRTGEWGTGELFF.

The V call is TRBV5-6, the J call TRBJ2-7; tentative D call: TRBD2 (5 bases). Germline CDR1 SGHDT, CDR2 YYEEEE. This CDR3 region has 16 residues. The V and J ends lost 4 bases and 3 bases respectively, with 20 bases between them. For the CDR3, the DNA is TGTGCCAGCAGCACCCTGTTCCCGGACGGAGGCTACGAGCAGTACTTC. Translated, it gives CASSTLFPDGGYEQYF. Combining the CDR3 with reference TRBV5-6 and TRBJ2-7 gives the whole variable domain DAGVTQSPTHLIKTRGQQVTLRCSPKSGHDTVSWYQQALGQGPQFIFQYYEEEERQRGNFPDRFSGHQFPNYSSELNVNALLLGDSALYLCASSTLFPDGGYEQYFGPGTRLTVT.

There are a few counts of this clone. V is TRBV6-6 and J is TRBJ1-1; TRBD1 matches 8 bases. J gave up 5 bases and V 5 bases, and 1 base lay outside the gene matches. The germline gives CDR1 MNHNY, CDR2 SVGAGI (reference sequence). The CDR3 loop spans 12 amino acids. The CDR3 sequence: CASSRQGTEAFF. The CDR3 bases are TGTGCCAGCAGTCGACAGGGGACTGAAGCTTTCTTT.

The chain joins TRBV4-1 to TRBJ2-7; a possible D gene is TRBD1 (6 bases). V dropped 0 bases and J dropped 2 bases, with 14 bases sitting between them. This CDR3 spans 16 amino acids. Germline CDR1 and CDR2: MGHRA and YSYEKL. CDR3 nucleotide sequence: TGCGCCAGCAGCCAAGAGGATACAGGGTGGACCTACGAGCAGTACTTC. The encoded protein is CASSQEDTGWTYEQYF.

The chain has TRBV2 and TRBJ2-3; 7 bases agree with TRBD2. The V gene end was trimmed by 3 bases and the J gene end by 7 bases; junction bases not matched to a gene: 10. CDR1 is SNHLY and CDR2 is FYNNEI in the germline V gene. This CDR3 has 15 amino acids. As DNA, the CDR3 is TGTGCCAGCAGTGATACCGGGAGGAGCAGGAATACGCAGTATTTT. Its translation is CASSDTGRSRNTQYF.

The CDR3 loop reads CASTAGTSPTYEQYF. The CDR3 DNA follows: TGTGCCAGTACCGCCGGGACTAGCCCCACCTACGAGCAGTACTTC. This rearrangement joins TRBV19 to TRBJ2-7; 9 bases agree with TRBD2. CDR1 and CDR2 (germline): LNHDA, SQIVND (reference sequence). The CDR3 runs 15 residues. Losses at the gene ends were 7 bases for V and 2 bases for J; bases not matched to a gene: 9.

V usage is TRBV2 and J usage is TRBJ2-7, with 7 bases lining up with TRBD2. Germline assignment: CDR1 SNHLY and CDR2 FYNNEI. There are 14 residues in the CDR3. Losses at the gene ends were 4 bases for V and 0 bases for J; bases not matched to a gene: 3. In DNA form, the CDR3 reads TGTGCCAGCAGTGGGACTAGGAGCTCCTACGAGCAGTACTTC. Its protein is CASSGTRSSYEQYF.

This sequence joins TRBV21-1 and TRBJ1-2; the D call TRBD1 from the table was never checked on the DNA. TRBV21-1 corresponds to a pseudogene. There are 17 residues in the CDR3. The CDR3 nucleotides are TGTGCCAGCAGCCTCACCGTTGACAGGGCCTGCTGCTATGGCTACACCTTC. This sequence encodes CASSLTVDRACCYGYTF.

The J gene is TRBJ2-7, the V gene TRBV4-1, with D perhaps matching TRBD2 (6 bases). The CDR3 length is 18 residues. V dropped 1 base and J dropped 0 bases, with 19 bases sitting between them. CDR1 is MGHRA and CDR2 is YSYEKL in the germline V gene. The CDR3 reads CASSQVGLTGVPSYEQYF. CDR3 bases: TGCGCCAGCAGCCAAGTTGGATTGACGGGAGTCCCCTCCTACGAGCAGTACTTC.

This clone showed up just once. The J gene is TRBJ2-3, the V gene TRBV5-1, with D perhaps matching TRBD1 (5 bases). The V end was cut by 0 bases, the J end by 4 bases, with 15 bases between. Germline loops: CDR1 SGHRS, CDR2 YFSETQ. This CDR3 is 16 amino acids long. CDR3 loop: CASSLEPGRESDTQYF. The CDR3, as DNA: TGCGCCAGCAGCTTGGAGCCGGGCAGGGAATCAGATACGCAGTATTTT.

This rearrangement joins TRBV18 to TRBJ1-4; D is perhaps TRBD1 (5 bases). The CDR3 sequence is 13 residues long. From germline, CDR1 is KGHSH and CDR2 LQKENI. Trimming stripped 4 bases from V and 8 bases from J, with 11 bases between. This chain's CDR3 is CASSQGVGEKLFF. DNA for the CDR3: TGTGCCAGCTCACAAGGGGTCGGAGAAAAACTGTTTTTT.

This chain joins TRBV27 and TRBJ1-1; the match to TRBD1 covers 7 bases. The V segment lost 6 bases and the J segment 2 bases; nucleotides outside the gene matches: 9. CDR3 length: 15 residues. The germline gives CDR1 MNHEY, CDR2 SMNVEV (reference sequence). CDR3 bases: TGTGCCAGCAGGGTCCGACAGGGATCAAACACTGAAGCTTTCTTT. It translates to CASRVRQGSNTEAFF.

The CDR3 nucleotides are TGTGCCAGCAGCTTATCGGGACAGTATGGCTACACCTTC. It is translated as CASSLSGQYGYTF. V usage is TRBV7-9 and J usage is TRBJ1-2, with 7 bases fitting TRBD1. The CDR3 is 13 amino acids. CDR1 is SEHNR and CDR2 is FQNEAQ in the germline V gene (reference sequence). V shed 2 bases, J shed 5 bases, and the junction held 2 bases outside the gene matches.

The chain employs TRBV30 and TRBJ1-3; a weak D match, TRBD1 (6 bases). The CDR3 is 15 amino acids. V was clipped by 0 bases and J by 2 bases, with 11 bases between them. The germline V gene encodes CDR1 GTSNPN and CDR2 SVGIG (reference sequence). The chain's CDR3 is CAWSVQGQTGNTIYF. As DNA, the CDR3 is TGTGCCTGGAGTGTACAAGGACAGACTGGAAACACCATATATTTT.

The chain employs TRBV27 and TRBJ2-7, with 8 nucleotides matching TRBD1. The CDR3 contains 14 residues. V lost 3 bases, J lost 3 bases, and 4 bases stayed unmatched. Germline V gene sequence: CDR1 MNHEY, CDR2 SMNVEV (reference sequence). CDR3 protein: CASSLTTGVYEQYF. The CDR3 DNA reads as TGTGCCAGCAGTTTGACGACAGGGGTCTACGAGCAGTACTTC.

The V call is TRBV5-5, the J call TRBJ2-1; 9 bases are shared with TRBD1. In germline, CDR1 is SGHKS, CDR2 YYEKEE (reference sequence). The J segment lost 0 bases and the V segment lost 4 bases, leaving 2 bases of the junction unmatched. This CDR3 region has 15 residues. The CDR3 spells CASSRDRVSYNEQFF. DNA for the CDR3: TGTGCCAGCAGCCGGGACAGGGTCTCCTACAATGAGCAGTTCTTC.

This sequence joins TRBV6-5 and TRBJ1-3; 9 nucleotides match TRBD1. CDR1 MNHEY and CDR2 SVGAGI come from the germline V gene. This CDR3 spans 16 amino acids. The junction had 4 bases not matched to a gene; V was cut back by 2 bases and J by 2 bases. CDR3: CASSYGGQGPGNTIYF. CDR3 nucleotides: TGTGCCAGCAGTTACGGGGGACAGGGCCCTGGAAACACCATATATTTT.

The genes are TRBV9 and TRBJ2-1; D uncertain. Germline CDR1 is SGDLS and CDR2 is YYNGEE. There are 14 residues in the CDR3. Trimming left V 4 bases short and J 10 bases short, with 18 bases between. The CDR3 region is CASSPRHGTLEQFF. The DNA for the CDR3 is TGTGCCAGCAGCCCCCGACATGGAACATTGGAGCAGTTCTTC. The full variable domain, rest sourced from reference TRBV9 and TRBJ2-1, is DSGVTQTPKHLITATGQRVTLRCSPRSGDLSVYWYQQSLDQGLQFLIQYYNGEERAKGNILERFSAQQFPDLHSELNLSSLELGDSALYFCASSPRHGTLEQFFGPGTRLTVL.

This rearrangement joins TRBV19 to TRBJ1-3, with D maybe TRBD1 (6 bases). CDR1 is LNHDA, CDR2 SQIVND, per germline (reference sequence). V lost 2 bases, J lost 0 bases, and 11 bases lay in between. The CDR3 has 16 residues. In nucleotides, the CDR3 is TGTGCCAGTAGTATAAGGGGGGGACTCTCTGGAAACACCATATATTTT. Encoded protein: CASSIRGGLSGNTIYF. Full variable domain (outside the CDR3, taken from reference TRBV19 and TRBJ1-3): DGGITQSPKYLFRKEGQNVTLSCEQNLNHDAMYWYRQDPGQGLRLIYYSQIVNDFQKGDIAEGYSVSREKKESFPLTVTSAQKNPTAFYLCASSIRGGLSGNTIYFGEGSWLTVV.

The rearrangement links TRBV4-1 to TRBJ1-6; perhaps TRBD1 as D (6 bases). From germline, CDR1 is MGHRA and CDR2 YSYEKL. Trimming cost V 0 bases and J 8 bases, with 11 bases left between them. The CDR3 totals 15 residues. CDR3 sequence: CASSQDLAGDSPLHF. The CDR3, as DNA: TGCGCCAGCAGCCAAGATCTCGCAGGGGATTCACCCCTCCACTTT.